The entry below describes one T cell receptor beta chain. Isolation of CD8+ and CD4+ T cells was performed negatively, whereas enrichment of TEMRA cells was done by FACS. It was with random hexamers that 0.5 to 1 ug RNA was reverse transcribed. With immunoSEQ multiplex PCR, TCR beta CDR3 was amplified across 54 Vbeta and 13 Jbeta. From the immunoSEQ multiplex PCR reads, TCRdb called clonotypes with MiXCR, one entry per CDR3 protein. The sample lists 350,000 to 550,000 distinct CDR3 sequences, approximately 85% occurring once. The sample originates from a study of CD8 T cells in Susac syndrome. Unmatched junction bases numbered 7, after V lost 3 bases and J lost 6 bases. The germline gives CDR1 SGHRS, CDR2 YFSETQ. The CDR3 runs to 14 residues.

This TCR derives from a human donor with multiple sclerosis. The rearrangement uses TRBV5-1 and TRBJ1-2, with TRBD1 identical over 8 bases. Sequencing was done on a sample of CD8+ T cells from PBMCs. DNA for the CDR3: TGCGCCAGCAGCTCCAGGACAGGGTGGAATGGCTACACCTTC. It is translated as CASSSRTGWNGYTF.